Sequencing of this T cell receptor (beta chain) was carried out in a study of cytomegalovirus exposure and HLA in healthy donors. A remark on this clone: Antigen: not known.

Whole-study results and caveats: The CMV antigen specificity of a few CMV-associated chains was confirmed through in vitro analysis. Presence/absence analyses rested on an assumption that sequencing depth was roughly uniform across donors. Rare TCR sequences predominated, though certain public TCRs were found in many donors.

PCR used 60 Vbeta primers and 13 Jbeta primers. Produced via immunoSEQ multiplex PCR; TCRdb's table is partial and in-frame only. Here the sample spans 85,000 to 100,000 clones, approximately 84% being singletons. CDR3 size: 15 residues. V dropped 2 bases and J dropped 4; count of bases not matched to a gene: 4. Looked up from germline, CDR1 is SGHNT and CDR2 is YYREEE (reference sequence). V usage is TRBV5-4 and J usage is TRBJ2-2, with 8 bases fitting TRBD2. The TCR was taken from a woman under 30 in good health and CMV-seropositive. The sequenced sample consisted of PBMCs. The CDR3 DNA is TGTGCCAGCAGCTTACGGGAGGGTATCACCGGGGAGCTGTTTTTT. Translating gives CASSLREGITGELFF.